This T cell receptor (beta chain) emerged from a study of CD4 T cell repertoires in COVID-19. There are 12 residues in the CDR3. Germline-derived CDR1 and CDR2 are LNHNV and YYDKDF (reference sequence). Trimming shortened V by 3 bases and J by 9 bases, and 9 bases separated the two germline ends. The method was immunoSEQ multiplex PCR; TCRdb's version includes in-frame clones alone and lacks a portion of them. The data hold fewer than 100,000 clones, with around 82% observed a single time. The input for sequencing was CD4+ T cells from peripheral blood, taken after recovery from COVID-19. The J gene is TRBJ2-1, the V gene TRBV15; maybe TRBD2 (6 bases). This sequence was found in a human donor who had COVID-19. The CDR3 protein is CATSSLAIEQFF. The DNA for the CDR3 is TGTGCCACCAGCAGCCTAGCGATTGAGCAGTTCTTC.